Shown below are 8 T cell receptor beta chains from a single sample sequenced in a study of response to subunit inactivated influenza vaccine. TCRdb passed the RT-PCR reads through MiXCR, listing each CDR3 protein once. The sample has 450,000 to 500,000 distinct CDR3 sequences; roughly 9.7% are singletons. The sequences come from PBMCs from blood, collected roughly 45 days after vaccination. These receptors all stem from a man aged 45 to 65 who received an inactivated influenza vaccine.

V gene TRBV28 combines with J gene TRBJ2-3, with 10 bases matching TRBD2. V lost 4 bases, J lost 3 bases, and 10 bases stayed unmatched. The CDR3 contains 17 residues. CDR1 and CDR2 (germline): MDHEN, SYDVKM. CDR3 nucleotides: TGTGCCAGCAGTTCATTAGCAAGAGCGGGGGGGACAGATACGCAGTATTTT. The encoded protein is CASSSLARAGGTDTQYF.

This clonotype showed up just a few times. The rearrangement uses TRBV7-6 and TRBJ2-7; 10 nucleotides line up with TRBD1. The junction had 4 bases not matched to a gene; V was cut back by 0 bases and J by 5 bases. Per germline, CDR1 SGHVS and CDR2 FNYEAQ. The CDR3 consists of 15 residues. The CDR3 nucleotides are TGTGCCAGCAGCTTAGCCACCGGGACAGGGGACGAGCAGTACTTC. Residues: CASSLATGTGDEQYF.

CDR3 loop: CASSAGPGGRIGTGELFF. The CDR3 DNA sequence: TGTGCCAGCAGCGCGGGTCCGGGAGGGCGAATCGGTACCGGGGAGCTGTTTTTT. The J gene is TRBJ2-2, the V gene TRBV9; TRBD2 aligns across 8 bases. V lost 3 bases, J lost 5 bases, and 15 bases stayed unmatched. Per germline, CDR1 SGDLS and CDR2 YYNGEE. The CDR3 runs to 18 residues. The full variable domain, completed using reference TRBV9 and TRBJ2-2, is DSGVTQTPKHLITATGQRVTLRCSPRSGDLSVYWYQQSLDQGLQFLIQYYNGEERAKGNILERFSAQQFPDLHSELNLSSLELGDSALYFCASSAGPGGRIGTGELFFGEGSRLTVL.

The chain has TRBV25-1 and TRBJ2-7, with D unclear. Germline loops: CDR1 MGHDK, CDR2 SYGVNS. Trimming cost V 6 bases and J 8 bases, with 17 bases left between them. The CDR3 runs 13 residues. The CDR3 sequence is CASSDRFRAKQYF. The DNA of the CDR3 is TGTGCCAGCAGCGATAGGTTCCGGGCGAAGCAGTACTTC.

This chain links TRBV7-9 with TRBJ1-1, with D perhaps TRBD1 (5 bases). The germline V gene encodes CDR1 SEHNR and CDR2 FQNEAQ (reference sequence). The CDR3 loop spans 15 amino acids. V dropped 1 base and J dropped 0 bases, with 9 bases sitting between them. The CDR3 here is CASSLGNRLNTEAFF. In nucleotides, the CDR3 is TGTGCCAGCAGCTTAGGGAACAGGCTGAACACTGAAGCTTTCTTT.

This clonotype was observed at least ten times. The chain carries TRBV20-1 and TRBJ2-1, with TRBD1 matching 9 bases. V shed 7 bases and J 6 bases; nucleotides not matched to a gene: 4. The CDR3 has 12 amino acids. Germline CDR1 and CDR2: DFQATT and SNEGSKA (reference sequence). The CDR3 sequence is CSVQGAFNEQFF. In DNA, the CDR3 is TGCAGTGTACAGGGGGCCTTCAATGAGCAGTTCTTC.

The chain uses TRBV7-2 and TRBJ1-4; TRBD1 agrees at 9 bases. Germline assignment: CDR1 SGHTA and CDR2 FQGNSA. This CDR3 contains 14 residues. V lost 6 bases and J lost 6; bases outside the gene matches: 5. As DNA, the CDR3 is TGTGCCAGCAGTCTTAGGACAGGGGATGAAAAACTGTTTTTT. Protein product: CASSLRTGDEKLFF.

This clonotype was seen at least ten times. The chain recombines TRBV4-3 with TRBJ2-1; 9 bases align to TRBD1. With 3 bases clipped from V and 4 bases from J, the junction kept 4 bases outside the gene matches. The CDR3 length is 15 residues. CDR1 is LGHNA and CDR2 is YSLEER in the germline V gene. Here the CDR3 reads CASSQGTGPYNEQFF. DNA of the CDR3: TGCGCCAGCAGCCAGGGGACAGGGCCTTACAATGAGCAGTTCTTC.